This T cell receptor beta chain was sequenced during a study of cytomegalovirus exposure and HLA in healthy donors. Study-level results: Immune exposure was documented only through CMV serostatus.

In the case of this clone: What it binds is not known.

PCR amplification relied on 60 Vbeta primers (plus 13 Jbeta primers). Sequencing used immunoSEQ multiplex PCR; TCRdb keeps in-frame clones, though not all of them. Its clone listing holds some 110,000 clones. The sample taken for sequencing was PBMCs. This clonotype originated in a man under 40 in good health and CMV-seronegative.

In DNA form, the CDR3 reads TGTGCCAGCAGGTACAGGCCCATGAACACTGAAGCTTTCTTT. It codes for CASRYRPMNTEAFF. The rearrangement uses TRBV2 and TRBJ1-1, with D maybe TRBD1 (5 bases). Germline loops: CDR1 SNHLY, CDR2 FYNNEI. Trimming took 6 bases from V and 0 from J, leaving 11 bases between them. This CDR3 has 14 residues. The full variable domain, in which reference TRBV2 and TRBJ1-1 provide the parts outside the CDR3, is EPEVTQTPSHQVTQMGQEVILRCVPISNHLYFYWYRQILGQKVEFLVSFYNNEISEKSEIFDDQFSVERPDGSNFTLKIRSTKLEDSAMYFCASRYRPMNTEAFFGQGTRLTVV.